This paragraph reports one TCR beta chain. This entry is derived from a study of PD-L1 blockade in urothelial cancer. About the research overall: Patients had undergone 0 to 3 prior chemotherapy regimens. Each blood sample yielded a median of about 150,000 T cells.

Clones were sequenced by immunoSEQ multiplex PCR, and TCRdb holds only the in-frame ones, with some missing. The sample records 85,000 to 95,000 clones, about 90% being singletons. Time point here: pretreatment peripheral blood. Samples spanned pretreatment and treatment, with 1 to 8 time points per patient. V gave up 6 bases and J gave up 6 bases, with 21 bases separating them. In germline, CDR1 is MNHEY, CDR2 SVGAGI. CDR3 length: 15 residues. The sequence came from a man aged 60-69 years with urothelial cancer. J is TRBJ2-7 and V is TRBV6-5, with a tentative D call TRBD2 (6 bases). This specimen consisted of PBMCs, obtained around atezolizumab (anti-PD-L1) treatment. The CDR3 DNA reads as TGTGCCAGCAGGGGAGGTACCGGGACTTTCAGCGAGCAGTACTTC. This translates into CASRGGTGTFSEQYF.